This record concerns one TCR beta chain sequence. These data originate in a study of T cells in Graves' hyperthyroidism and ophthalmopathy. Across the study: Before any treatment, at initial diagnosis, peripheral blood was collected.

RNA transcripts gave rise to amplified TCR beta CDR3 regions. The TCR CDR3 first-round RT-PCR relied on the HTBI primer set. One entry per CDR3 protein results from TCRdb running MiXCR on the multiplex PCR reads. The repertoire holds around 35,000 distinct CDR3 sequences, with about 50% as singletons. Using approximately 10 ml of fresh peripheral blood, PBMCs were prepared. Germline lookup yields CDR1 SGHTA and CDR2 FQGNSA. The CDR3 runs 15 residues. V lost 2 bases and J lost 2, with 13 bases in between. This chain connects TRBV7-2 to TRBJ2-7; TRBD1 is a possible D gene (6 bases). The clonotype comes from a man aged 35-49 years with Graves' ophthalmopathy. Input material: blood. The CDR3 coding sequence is TGTGCCAGCAGCTTAAATATCAGGGGTACCTACGAGCAGTACTTC. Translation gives CASSLNIRGTYEQYF.